Below, one T cell receptor beta chain is given with its context. Each CDR3 protein gets one entry after TCRdb re-called the 5' RACE reads with MiXCR. The sample has some 83,000 distinct CDR3 sequences; 8% are singletons. J gave up 5 bases and V 4 bases, and 5 bases lay outside the gene matches. Germline loops: CDR1 MNHEY, CDR2 SMNVEV (reference sequence). This CDR3 spans 14 amino acids. The sample's time point: sample taken at primary tumor resection. From tumor, nontumor lung or frozen PBMC, whole RNA was taken unsorted for sequencing. The data were obtained in a study of spatial heterogeneity in lung cancer.

The source was PBMCs, collected at surgery. The rearrangement uses TRBV27 and TRBJ2-1; 7 nucleotides agree with TRBD1. This sequence was found in a male donor with early-stage non-small cell lung cancer. As DNA, the CDR3 is TGTGCCAGCAGTTGGGACAGCACAAACAATGAGCAGTTCTTC. Its translation is CASSWDSTNNEQFF.